This T cell receptor beta chain originates from a study of identical twins. This clonotype was seen repeatedly, ten times or more. Its specificity is unknown. Template switching created a universal primer site, and the cDNA included unique molecular identifiers. TCRdb processed the 5' RACE reads anew with MiXCR; each CDR3 protein has one entry. Of approximately 140,000 distinct CDR3 sequences in the sample, around 3.5% were seen once. Whole-study findings and limits: Diverse VJ usage suggested most zero-insertion clonotypes were not invariant T cells.

This receptor was taken from a man younger than 30 in good health. Sequenced material: memory T cells sorted from blood.

The DNA of the CDR3 is TGCGCCAGCAGCTCAATGGAGACCCAGTACTTC. This sequence encodes CASSSMETQYF. The chain has TRBV5-1 and TRBJ2-5; no definite D call. Germline CDR1 and CDR2: SGHRS and YFSETQ. V lost 3 bases to trimming and J lost 5 bases, with 5 bases between them. This CDR3 contains 11 residues. Based on the CDR3 plus reference TRBV5-1 and TRBJ2-5, the full variable domain is KAGVTQTPRYLIKTRGQQVTLSCSPISGHRSVSWYQQTPGQGLQFLFEYFSETQRNKGNFPGRFSGRQFSNSRSEMNVSTLELGDSALYLCASSSMETQYFGPGTRLLVL.